This TCR beta chain derives from a study of response to subunit inactivated influenza vaccine. Points from the study as a whole: Only a handful of new T cells, the authors suggested, are recruited with each seasonal influenza vaccination.

Regarding this clonotype: What it recognizes is unknown.

The germline CDR1 and CDR2 sequences are MNHEY and SMNVEV (reference sequence). This CDR3 has 12 amino acids. V was shortened by 8 bases and J by 2 bases, with 8 bases between the two germline ends. TCRdb redid the calling of the RT-PCR reads with MiXCR, one entry per CDR3 protein. The data contain 400,000 to 650,000 distinct CDR3 sequences, about 7.2% of them singletons. This sequence was found in a man aged 45 to 75 who received an inactivated influenza vaccine. The starting material was PBMCs from blood, obtained about 24 months after vaccination. V gene TRBV27 combines with J gene TRBJ2-3, with D hard to call. The CDR3, as DNA: TGTGCCAGCGGAGATAACACAGATACGCAGTATTTT. Protein: CASGDNTDTQYF.